This T cell receptor (beta chain) was profiled in a study of cytomegalovirus exposure and HLA in healthy donors. Findings of the study overall: The listing of 150 to 200 TCR beta chains classed them as cytomegalovirus-associated. Many donors carried some public TCRs, although rarity characterized most TCR sequences.

Assay: immunoSEQ multiplex PCR; the TCRdb copy retains only in-frame clones and omits some. The sample includes under 300,000 clones, around 87% seen only once; the top ten take under 0.4%. While the first cohort had 650 to 850 subjects, the donors belonged to the separate validation cohort of 120 subjects. Losses at the gene ends were 5 bases for V and 1 base for J; bases not matched to a gene: 3. Looked up from germline, CDR1 is MNHNY and CDR2 is SVGAGI (reference sequence). This CDR3 has 15 residues. Regarding this clone: Its antigen is not known.

This receptor was identified in a woman younger than 30 in good health and CMV-seronegative. The chain recombines TRBV6-6 with TRBJ1-5, with 9 bases fitting TRBD1. The specimen sequenced was PBMCs. The CDR3 is CASSPGQGSNQPQHF. The DNA for the CDR3 is TGTGCCAGCAGTCCAGGACAGGGGAGCAATCAGCCCCAGCATTTT.